Presented here are 26 T cell receptor beta chains from one specimen sequenced in a study of response to subunit inactivated influenza vaccine. TCRdb reprocessed the RT-PCR reads via MiXCR and lists one record per CDR3 protein. The table lists about 620,000 distinct CDR3 sequences, roughly 10% of them singletons. These data were also filed under a second study, of T cells expressing NK-cell markers. That work states: For TCR beta, cDNA was produced by 5'RACE template switching with UMIs.

The sample in question was PBMCs from blood, obtained on the day of vaccination. Receptor source: a man aged 45-65 years who received an inactivated influenza vaccine.

This chain uses TRBV4-1 with TRBJ1-3; D is unclear. Trimming pared 0 bases from V and 0 bases from J, leaving 9 bases between. This CDR3 has 16 residues. The germline gives CDR1 MGHRA, CDR2 YSYEKL. DNA of the CDR3: TGCGCCAGCAGCCAAGATCTACCAGACTCTGGAAACACCATATATTTT. Its protein product is CASSQDLPDSGNTIYF.

The gene calls are TRBV10-3 and TRBJ2-7; no reliable D call. Germline assignment: CDR1 ENHRY and CDR2 SYGVKD. Trimming stripped 5 bases from V and 3 bases from J, with 35 bases between. The CDR3 consists of 21 residues. The CDR3 DNA is TGTGCCATCAGTCGACCACTACCTCTACCTAGACACAGATCCCTGGGCTACGAGCAGTACTTC. This gives the protein CAISRPLPLPRHRSLGYEQYF.

This clonotype was found a few times. The chain recombines TRBV9 with TRBJ1-4, with D unresolved. The V and J ends lost 6 bases and 0 bases respectively, with 15 bases between them. The CDR3 length is 16 residues. Looked up from germline, CDR1 is SGDLS and CDR2 is YYNGEE. CDR3 nucleotides: TGTGCCAGCAACCCGACTGGGAGTGCAACTAATGAAAAACTGTTTTTT. Encoded protein: CASNPTGSATNEKLFF.

The genes are TRBV3-1 and TRBJ2-1, with 7 bases that match TRBD1. Germline CDR1 reads LGHDT; CDR2 reads YNNKEL (reference sequence). V lost 2 bases and J lost 8; bases outside the gene matches: 6. This CDR3 has 14 amino acids. The CDR3 DNA sequence: TGTGCCAGCAGCCAATCTTCAACAGGGGATGAGCAGTTCTTC. Its translation: CASSQSSTGDEQFF.

This rearrangement joins TRBV10-3 to TRBJ2-5; D may be TRBD2 (6 bases). CDR3 length: 15 amino acids. V dropped 3 bases and J dropped 8 bases, with 19 bases sitting between them. Germline values: CDR1 ENHRY, CDR2 SYGVKD. CDR3: CAISEDGAGKRTQYF. The CDR3 coding sequence is TGTGCCATCAGTGAAGATGGTGCGGGGAAGAGAACCCAGTACTTC.

This clonotype has a handful of counts. The rearrangement joins TRBV5-1 to TRBJ1-6; 9 bases map to TRBD1. J was trimmed by 8 bases and V by 0 bases; bases with no gene match: 3. Germline CDR1 is SGHRS and CDR2 is YFSETQ. The CDR3 runs 15 residues. CDR3 coding DNA: TGCGCCAGCAGCTTGGACAGGGGGCAGCATTCACCCCTCCACTTT. As protein: CASSLDRGQHSPLHF.

The chain recombines TRBV28 with TRBJ2-1; 12 positions agree with TRBD2. CDR3 length equals 16 residues. Germline V CDR1 and CDR2: MDHEN, SYDVKM. Trimming at V came to 9 bases and at J to 1 base, leaving 7 bases not matched to a gene. CDR3 nucleotide sequence: TGTGCCAGTCGGACTAGCGGGGTTAGTTCCTACAATGAGCAGTTCTTC. It encodes CASRTSGVSSYNEQFF.

The genes are TRBV2 and TRBJ2-6; D is perhaps TRBD2 (5 bases). CDR1 is SNHLY and CDR2 is FYNNEI in the germline V gene. CDR3 size: 16 residues. V was trimmed by 8 bases and J by 4 bases, leaving 18 bases between them. CDR3 DNA sequence: TGTGCCAGCGCCGGGATTATCTCAACCGGGGCCAACGTCCTGACTTTC. Protein product: CASAGIISTGANVLTF. Full variable domain (outside the CDR3, taken from reference TRBV2 and TRBJ2-6): EPEVTQTPSHQVTQMGQEVILRCVPISNHLYFYWYRQILGQKVEFLVSFYNNEISEKSEIFDDQFSVERPDGSNFTLKIRSTKLEDSAMYFCASAGIISTGANVLTFGAGSRLTVL.

This chain links TRBV3-1 with TRBJ2-7; no reliable D call. In germline, CDR1 is LGHDT, CDR2 YNNKEL (reference sequence). Trimming pared 2 bases from V and 0 bases from J, leaving 11 bases between. There are 15 residues in the CDR3. In DNA, the CDR3 is TGTGCCAGCAGCCAACGCGGAGTTCCCTCCTACGAGCAGTACTTC. Translated, it gives CASSQRGVPSYEQYF.

The CDR3 loop reads CASSRDSGTGELFF. The DNA of the CDR3 is TGTGCCAGCAGTCGGGACAGTGGCACCGGGGAGCTGTTTTTT. This chain uses TRBV3-1 with TRBJ2-2, with 7 positions matching TRBD1. Germline V gives CDR1 LGHDT, CDR2 YNNKEL (reference sequence). This CDR3 comprises 14 residues. With 6 bases clipped from V and 4 bases from J, the junction kept 5 bases outside the gene matches.

This clonotype turned up a few times. The chain carries TRBV11-3 and TRBJ2-1; D unclear. V lost 4 bases and J 10 bases, leaving 20 bases between the germline ends. The CDR3 covers 15 residues. Germline CDR1 is SGHNT and CDR2 is YENEEA. The CDR3 sequence: CASSSHRTLLGEQFF. Here the CDR3 DNA reads TGTGCCAGCAGCTCCCACCGAACATTGCTTGGAGAGCAGTTCTTC. Filled out from reference TRBV11-3 and TRBJ2-1, the complete variable domain reads EAGVVQSPRYKIIEKKQPVAFWCNPISGHNTLYWYLQNLGQGPELLIRYENEEAVDDSQLPKDRFSAERLKGVDSTLKIQPAELGDSAVYLCASSSHRTLLGEQFFGPGTRLTVL.

This clonotype was observed a few times. V usage is TRBV11-2 and J usage is TRBJ1-5; TRBD1 matches 7 bases. Germline V gives CDR1 SGHAT, CDR2 FQNNGV. The J segment lost 7 bases and the V segment lost 0 bases, leaving 6 bases of the junction unmatched. The length of the CDR3 is 15 residues. In DNA form, the CDR3 reads TGTGCCAGCAGCTTAGAAGGGGGCCGGAGGCAGCCCCAGCATTTT. Translated, it gives CASSLEGGRRQPQHF.

This sequence joins TRBV6-5 and TRBJ2-7, with D possibly being TRBD1 (6 bases). Germline CDR1 reads MNHEY; CDR2 reads SVGAGI. The CDR3 is 12 amino acids. V dropped 6 bases and J dropped 11 bases, with 17 bases sitting between them. CDR3 protein: CASSPPRGAKYF. The CDR3 DNA is TGTGCCAGCAGCCCCCCCAGGGGCGCGAAGTACTTC.

J is TRBJ1-2 and V is TRBV2, with D perhaps matching TRBD1 (6 bases). V was trimmed by 8 bases and J by 7 bases, leaving 20 bases between them. This CDR3 spans 14 amino acids. Looked up from germline, CDR1 is SNHLY and CDR2 is FYNNEI. CDR3 loop: CASSRLAGDSGYTF. The CDR3 region has the DNA TGTGCCAGCTCAAGACTCGCAGGGGATAGTGGCTACACCTTC. Using reference TRBV2 and TRBJ1-2 for the parts outside the CDR3, the full variable domain is EPEVTQTPSHQVTQMGQEVILRCVPISNHLYFYWYRQILGQKVEFLVSFYNNEISEKSEIFDDQFSVERPDGSNFTLKIRSTKLEDSAMYFCASSRLAGDSGYTFGSGTRLTVV.

This clonotype was detected a few times. This chain's CDR3 is CASSLRGKGEQYF. CDR3 DNA: TGTGCCAGCAGTTTAAGGGGAAAGGGCGAGCAGTACTTC. The chain joins TRBV12-3 or TRBV12-4 to TRBJ2-7; D is perhaps TRBD1 (5 bases). The V gene lost 2 bases and the J gene lost 6 bases, with 11 bases spanning the gap. The CDR3 sequence is 13 residues long.

This clonotype was seen only a few times. V and J are TRBV12-3 or TRBV12-4 and TRBJ1-1; the D gene is possibly TRBD1 (5 bases). V lost 7 bases, J lost 5 bases, and 23 bases lay in between. The CDR3 sequence is 16 residues long. CDR3 loop: CASNPGGGRGGTEAFF. CDR3 in DNA: TGTGCCAGCAACCCCGGGGGGGGAAGGGGAGGAACTGAAGCTTTCTTT.

This clonotype was seen only a few times. The chain has TRBV12-3 or TRBV12-4 and TRBJ2-5; 10 positions match TRBD2. This CDR3 is built from 18 residues. J lost 0 bases, V lost 2 bases, and 9 bases had no gene match. The CDR3, as DNA: TGTGCCAGCAGTTTATCATATCGACTAGCGGGTAACCAAGAGACCCAGTACTTC. Residues: CASSLSYRLAGNQETQYF.

Ten or more counts support this clonotype. The rearrangement links TRBV7-2 to TRBJ2-1; possibly TRBD1 for D (6 bases). Germline V gene sequence: CDR1 SGHTA, CDR2 FQGNSA. Between the trimmed V and J ends, which lost 4 bases and 0 bases, there was a span of 10 bases. The CDR3 runs 15 residues. DNA for the CDR3: TGTGCCAGCAGCTGGCAGGGGAGCTCCTACAATGAGCAGTTCTTC. Its translation is CASSWQGSSYNEQFF.

The table lists this clonotype with a few counts. The chain has TRBV4-1 and TRBJ2-3; D may be TRBD1 or TRBD2 (6 bases each). Germline CDR1 is MGHRA and CDR2 is YSYEKL. V was cut by 1 base and J by 2 bases, with 13 bases left in between. This CDR3 comprises 16 residues. DNA of the CDR3: TGCGCCAGCAGCCAAGGGGGGGCAGGGGTCACAGATACGCAGTATTTT. It specifies CASSQGGAGVTDTQYF.

This chain connects TRBV11-1 to TRBJ2-5, with a possible D match to TRBD1 (5 bases). The CDR3 runs 18 residues. V was trimmed by 5 bases and J by 0 bases, leaving 22 bases between them. Germline V gene data show CDR1 as SGHAT and CDR2 as FQDESV (reference sequence). In DNA form, the CDR3 reads TGTGCCAGCAGCCAAGGCTGGGGCTCTCAATTGTACCAAGAGACCCAGTACTTC. Translation: CASSQGWGSQLYQETQYF. Full variable domain (outside the CDR3, taken from reference TRBV11-1 and TRBJ2-5): EAEVAQSPRYKITEKSQAVAFWCDPISGHATLYWYRQILGQGPELLVQFQDESVVDDSQLPKDRFSAERLKGVDSTLKIQPAELGDSAMYLCASSQGWGSQLYQETQYFGPGTRLLVL.

This clonotype was seen many times. The CDR3 sequence is CASSFTDRGPDTQYF. CDR3 in DNA: TGTGCCAGCAGTTTCACCGACAGGGGCCCAGATACGCAGTATTTT. The V call is TRBV28, the J call TRBJ2-3; 8 nucleotides match TRBD1. CDR1 is MDHEN, CDR2 SYDVKM, per germline. Trimming removed 3 bases from V and 4 bases from J; junction bases left unmatched: 6. The CDR3 loop spans 15 amino acids. The full variable domain, its missing parts supplied by reference TRBV28 and TRBJ2-3, is DVKVTQSSRYLVKRTGEKVFLECVQDMDHENMFWYRQDPGLGLRLIYFSYDVKMKEKGDIPEGYSVSREKKERFSLILESASTNQTSMYLCASSFTDRGPDTQYFGPGTRLTVL.

This chain uses TRBV20-1 with TRBJ1-5, with 7 positions matching TRBD1. CDR1 and CDR2 from the germline V gene are DFQATT and SNEGSKA (reference sequence). The CDR3 has 13 residues. J lost 5 bases, V lost 4 bases, and 5 bases had no gene match. CDR3 sequence: CSAKGAGDQPQHF. In nucleotides, the CDR3 is TGCAGTGCTAAGGGGGCAGGGGATCAGCCCCAGCATTTT.

The J gene is TRBJ2-2, the V gene TRBV18, with no clear D. Trimming pared 5 bases from V and 3 bases from J, leaving 7 bases between. This CDR3 contains 13 residues. The germline gives CDR1 KGHSH, CDR2 LQKENI. This chain's CDR3 is CASSSRDTGELFF. CDR3 nucleotide sequence: TGTGCCAGCTCATCTCGTGACACCGGGGAGCTGTTTTTT.

This clonotype was detected a few times. The chain joins TRBV29-1 to TRBJ2-3, with 8 bases matching TRBD2. V shed 7 bases, J shed 0 bases, and the junction held 15 bases outside the gene matches. The CDR3 is 17 amino acids. Per germline, CDR1 SQVTM and CDR2 ANQGSEA. The CDR3 spells CSGSRFRAGVSTDTQYF. The CDR3 DNA follows: TGCAGCGGTTCCAGGTTTAGAGCGGGGGTTAGCACAGATACGCAGTATTTT.

This clonotype occurred a few times. The chain combines TRBV7-9 with TRBJ2-1; 7 nucleotides match TRBD2. Germline V gene sequence: CDR1 SEHNR, CDR2 FQNEAQ (reference sequence). The CDR3 is made up of 13 amino acids. Germline trimming cut 7 bases from V and 6 bases from J; bases unmatched to any gene: 6. CDR3 nucleotides: TGTGCCAGCACCAGCGGGAAAGTCAATGAGCAGTTCTTC. This encodes CASTSGKVNEQFF.

This clonotype showed up just a few times. V is TRBV18 and J is TRBJ1-1; the D is unclear. Trimming pared 3 bases from V and 2 bases from J, leaving 4 bases between. The germline V gene has CDR1 KGHSH and CDR2 LQKENI. This CDR3 is 12 amino acids long. DNA of the CDR3: TGTGCCAGCTCACCCCCTAACACTGAAGCTTTCTTT. It encodes CASSPPNTEAFF.